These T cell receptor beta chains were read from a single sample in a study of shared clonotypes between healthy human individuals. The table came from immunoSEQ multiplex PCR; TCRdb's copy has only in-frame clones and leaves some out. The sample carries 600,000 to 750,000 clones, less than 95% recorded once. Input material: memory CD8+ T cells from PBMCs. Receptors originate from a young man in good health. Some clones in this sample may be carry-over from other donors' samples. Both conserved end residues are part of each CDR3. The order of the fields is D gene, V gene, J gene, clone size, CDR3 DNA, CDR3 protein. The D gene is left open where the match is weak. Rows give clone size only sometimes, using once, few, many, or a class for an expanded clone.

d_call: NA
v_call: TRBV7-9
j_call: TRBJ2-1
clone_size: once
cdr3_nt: TGTGCCAGCAGCCCCCCCTTGATGCTTGGCTCCTACAATGAGCAGTTCTTC
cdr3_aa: CASSPPLMLGSYNEQFF

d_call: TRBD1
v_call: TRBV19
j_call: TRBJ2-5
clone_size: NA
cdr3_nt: TGTGCCAGTAGTATGTTGGGACAGGGGGCTGTAGAGACCCAGTACTTC
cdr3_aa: CASSMLGQGAVETQYF

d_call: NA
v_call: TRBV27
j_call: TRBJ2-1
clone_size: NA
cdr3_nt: TGTGCCAGCAATCAAGGTCCAGCAAATGAGCAGTTCTTC
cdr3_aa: CASNQGPANEQFF

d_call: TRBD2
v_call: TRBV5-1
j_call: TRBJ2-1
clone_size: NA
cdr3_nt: TGCGCCAGCACCCGGACTAGCGGGCCCTACAATGAGCAGTTCTTC
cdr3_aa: CASTRTSGPYNEQFF

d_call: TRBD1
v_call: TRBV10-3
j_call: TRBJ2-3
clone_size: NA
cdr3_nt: TGTGCCATCAGCCTTGGACAGGGGGACACAGATACGCAGTATTTT
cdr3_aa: CAISLGQGDTDTQYF

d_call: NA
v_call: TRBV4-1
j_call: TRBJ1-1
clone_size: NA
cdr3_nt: TGCGCCAGCAGCCCATCGACAGGCTTGAACACTGAAGCTTTCTTT
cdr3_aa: CASSPSTGLNTEAFF

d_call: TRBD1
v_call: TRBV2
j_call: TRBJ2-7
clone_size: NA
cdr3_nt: TGTGCCAGCAGCTCCCGTTTTTCCAGGGGGCCTGAGTACGAGCAGTACTTC
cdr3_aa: CASSSRFSRGPEYEQYF

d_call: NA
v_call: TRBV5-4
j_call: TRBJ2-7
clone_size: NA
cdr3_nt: TGTGCCAGCAGCTTGGCCACGGGAGTATACGAGCAGTACTTC
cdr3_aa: CASSLATGVYEQYF

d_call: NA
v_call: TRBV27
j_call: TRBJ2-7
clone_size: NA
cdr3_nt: TGTGCCAGCAGTTTCGGGCGGGGCGCCAACTACGAGCAGTACTTC
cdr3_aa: CASSFGRGANYEQYF

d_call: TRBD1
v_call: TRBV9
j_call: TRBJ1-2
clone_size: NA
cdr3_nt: TGTGCCAGCAGCGGAACCAACAGGGGGCTGGACGGCTACACCTTC
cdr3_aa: CASSGTNRGLDGYTF

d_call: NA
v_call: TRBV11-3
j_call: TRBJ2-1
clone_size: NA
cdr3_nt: TGTGCCAGCAGCTTAGATCTCGCGGAGCACAATGAGCAGTTCTTC
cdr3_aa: CASSLDLAEHNEQFF

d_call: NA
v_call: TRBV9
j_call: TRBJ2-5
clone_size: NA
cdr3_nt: TGTGCCAGCAGCTCCCGGACCGAACCCCTAGAGACCCAGTACTTC
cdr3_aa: CASSSRTEPLETQYF

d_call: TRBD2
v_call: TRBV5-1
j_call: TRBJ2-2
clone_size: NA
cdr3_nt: TGCGCCAGCAGCTCCCCACGGAGCGGGAGGGCCGGGGAGCTGTTTTTT
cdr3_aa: CASSSPRSGRAGELFF

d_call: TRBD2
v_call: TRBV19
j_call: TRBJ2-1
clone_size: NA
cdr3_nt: TGTGCCAGTAGTATGAGGGATCTTAGCGGGAGAATCAATGAGCAGTTCTTC
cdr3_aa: CASSMRDLSGRINEQFF

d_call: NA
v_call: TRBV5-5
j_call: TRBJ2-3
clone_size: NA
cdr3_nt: TGTGCCAGCAGCCACGGGTTTAGGCTTAGCACAGATACGCAGTATTTT
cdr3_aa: CASSHGFRLSTDTQYF

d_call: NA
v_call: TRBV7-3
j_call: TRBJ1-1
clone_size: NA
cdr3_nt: TGTGCCAGCAGCGGCCGGGGTACCGAGAACACTGAAGCTTTCTTT
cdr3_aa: CASSGRGTENTEAFF

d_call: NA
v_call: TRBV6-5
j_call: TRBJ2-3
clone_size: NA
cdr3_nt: TGTGCCAGCAGTTACATAGAGGGGACAGATACGCAGTATTTT
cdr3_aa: CASSYIEGTDTQYF

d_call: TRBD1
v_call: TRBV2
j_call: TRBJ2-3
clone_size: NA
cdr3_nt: TGTGCCAGCAGCGGCGGACAGGGTCGGACGTGGGATACGCAGTATTTT
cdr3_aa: CASSGGQGRTWDTQYF

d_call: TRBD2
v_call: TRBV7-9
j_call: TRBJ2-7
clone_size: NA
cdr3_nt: TGTGCCAGCAGCTCCCCGACTAGCGGGACCTACGAGCAGTACTTC
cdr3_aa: CASSSPTSGTYEQYF

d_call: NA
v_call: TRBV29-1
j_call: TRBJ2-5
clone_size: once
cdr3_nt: TGCAGCGGGCGCCTGACGCAGGCACCCCAAGAGACCCAGTACTTC
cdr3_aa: CSGRLTQAPQETQYF

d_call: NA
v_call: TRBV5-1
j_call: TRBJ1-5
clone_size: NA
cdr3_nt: TGCGCCAGCAGCCCCCGACAGGCGGCGGGGTTGGGCAATCAGCCCCAGCATTTT
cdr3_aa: CASSPRQAAGLGNQPQHF

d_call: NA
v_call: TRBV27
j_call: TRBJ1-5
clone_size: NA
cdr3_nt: TGTGCCAGCAGTCGGAGTAGCAATCAGCCCCAGCATTTT
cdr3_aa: CASSRSSNQPQHF

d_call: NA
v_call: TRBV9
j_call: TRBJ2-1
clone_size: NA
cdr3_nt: TGTGCCAGCTCAACGTTCAGCAATGAGCAGTTCTTC
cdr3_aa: CASSTFSNEQFF

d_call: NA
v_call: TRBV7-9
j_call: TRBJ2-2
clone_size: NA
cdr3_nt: TGTGCCAGCAGCGAAGGATGGGCCGGGGAGCTGTTTTTT
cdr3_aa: CASSEGWAGELFF

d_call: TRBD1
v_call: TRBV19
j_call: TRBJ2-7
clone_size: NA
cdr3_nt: TGTGCCAGTAGTTTGGGACAGGGGTACGAGCAGTACTTC
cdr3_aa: CASSLGQGYEQYF

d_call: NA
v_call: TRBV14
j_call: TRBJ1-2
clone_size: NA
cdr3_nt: TGTGCCAGCAGCCCCCGGGGGGAGCACAAGACCAACTATGGCTACACCTTC
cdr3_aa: CASSPRGEHKTNYGYTF

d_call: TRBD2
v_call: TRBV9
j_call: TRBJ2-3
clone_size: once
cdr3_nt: TGTGCCAGCACAACTAGCGGGAGAGAGGGCCCAGATACGCAGTATTTT
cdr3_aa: CASTTSGREGPDTQYF

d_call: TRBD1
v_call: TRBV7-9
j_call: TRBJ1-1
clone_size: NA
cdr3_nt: TGTGCCAGCAGCGACGGGACAGGGGGTATCGCTGAAGCTTTCTTT
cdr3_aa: CASSDGTGGIAEAFF

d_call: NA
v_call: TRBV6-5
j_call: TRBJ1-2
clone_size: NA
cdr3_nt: TGTGCCAGCAGTTACTCGGGTTTAAGGAGTGGCTACACCTTC
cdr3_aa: CASSYSGLRSGYTF

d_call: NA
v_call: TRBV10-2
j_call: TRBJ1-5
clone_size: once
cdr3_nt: TGCGCCAGCAGTGAGCCGGAGGGCGGACAGCCCCAGCATTTT
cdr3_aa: CASSEPEGGQPQHF

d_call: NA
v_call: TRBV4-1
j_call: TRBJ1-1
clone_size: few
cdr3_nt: TGCGCCAGCAGCCAAGTGTGGGGATACAACACTGAAGCTTTCTTT
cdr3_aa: CASSQVWGYNTEAFF

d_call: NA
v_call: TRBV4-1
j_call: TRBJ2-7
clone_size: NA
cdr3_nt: TGCGCCAGCAGCCATGCGGCGGGAAACCAATACGAGCAGTACTTC
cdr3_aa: CASSHAAGNQYEQYF

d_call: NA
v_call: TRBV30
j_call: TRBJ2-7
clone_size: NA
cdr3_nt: TGTGCCTGGAGTCTTGGCGGAGAGGGCGACGAGCAGTACTTC
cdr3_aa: CAWSLGGEGDEQYF

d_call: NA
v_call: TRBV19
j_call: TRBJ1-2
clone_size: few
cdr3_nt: TGTGCCAGTAGTATAGATCTCTCCAGGGACTATGGCTACACCTTC
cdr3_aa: CASSIDLSRDYGYTF

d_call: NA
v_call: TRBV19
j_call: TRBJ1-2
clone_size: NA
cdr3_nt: TGTGCCAGTAGTCCAGACCTAGAAAACACCTATGGCTACACCTTC
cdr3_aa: CASSPDLENTYGYTF

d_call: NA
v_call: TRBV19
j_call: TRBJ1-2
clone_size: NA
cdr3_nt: TGTGCCACTTATACTGCCCGCTATGGCTACACCTTC
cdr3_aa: CATYTARYGYTF

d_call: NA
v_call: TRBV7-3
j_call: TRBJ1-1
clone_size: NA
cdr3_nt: TGTGCCAGCAGCCTAGGTGGAATGAACACTGAAGCTTTCTTT
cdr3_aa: CASSLGGMNTEAFF

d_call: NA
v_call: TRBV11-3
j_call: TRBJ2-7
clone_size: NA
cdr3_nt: TGTGCCAGCAGCTATGGAGGGGGCGAGCAGTACTTC
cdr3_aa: CASSYGGGEQYF

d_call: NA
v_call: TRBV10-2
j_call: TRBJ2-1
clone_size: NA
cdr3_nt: TGCGCCAGCAGTGAGTCCTCAGGGCAGTTCTTC
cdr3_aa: CASSESSGQFF

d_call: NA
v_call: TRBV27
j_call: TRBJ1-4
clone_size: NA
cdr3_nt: TGTGCCAGCAGTTACAGGGCCCCTAATGAAAAACTGTTTTTT
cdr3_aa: CASSYRAPNEKLFF

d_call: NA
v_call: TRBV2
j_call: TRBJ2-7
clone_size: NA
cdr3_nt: TGTGCCAGCAGTGAAGCTGTAGGCTCTTCCTACTCCTACGAGCAGTACTTC
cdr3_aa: CASSEAVGSSYSYEQYF

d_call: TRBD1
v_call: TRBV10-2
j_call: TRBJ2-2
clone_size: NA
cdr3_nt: TGCGCCAGCAGTGTCCGGGACAGGGGGCTAGTAGCCGGGGAGCTGTTTTTT
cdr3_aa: CASSVRDRGLVAGELFF

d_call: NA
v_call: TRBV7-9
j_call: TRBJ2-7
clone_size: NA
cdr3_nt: TGTGCCAGCAGCCCACCCAGACAGGAGACCTACGAGCAGTACTTC
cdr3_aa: CASSPPRQETYEQYF

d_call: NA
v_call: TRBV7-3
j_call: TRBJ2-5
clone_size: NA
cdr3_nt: TGTGCCAGCAGCTCCCTCGGAGGGACCCAGTACTTC
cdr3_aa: CASSSLGGTQYF

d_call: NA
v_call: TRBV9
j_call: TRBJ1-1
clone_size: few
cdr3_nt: TGTGCCAGCAGCGTAGGGTTCTTGAACACTGAAGCTTTCTTT
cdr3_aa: CASSVGFLNTEAFF

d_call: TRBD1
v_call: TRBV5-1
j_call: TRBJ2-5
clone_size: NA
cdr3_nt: TGCGCCAGCAGCGACCGGGACAGGGAGTTTCTCCAGTACTTC
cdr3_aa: CASSDRDREFLQYF

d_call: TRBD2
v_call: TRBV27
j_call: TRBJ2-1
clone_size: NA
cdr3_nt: TGTGCCAGCAGAGCTACTAGCGGGAGCCCCAATGGGCAGTTCTTC
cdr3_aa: CASRATSGSPNGQFF

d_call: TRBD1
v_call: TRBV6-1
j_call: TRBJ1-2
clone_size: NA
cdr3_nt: TGTGCCAGCAGTTCGGGACAGAACTATGGCTACACCTTC
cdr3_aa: CASSSGQNYGYTF

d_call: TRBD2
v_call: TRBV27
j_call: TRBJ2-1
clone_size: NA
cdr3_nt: TGTGCCAGCAGTTCGGGACTAGCTCTGAATGAGCAGTTCTTC
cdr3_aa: CASSSGLALNEQFF

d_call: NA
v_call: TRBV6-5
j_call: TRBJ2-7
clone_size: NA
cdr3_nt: TGTGCCAGCACCTCAGGGAGAGAGCAGTACTTC
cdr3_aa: CASTSGREQYF

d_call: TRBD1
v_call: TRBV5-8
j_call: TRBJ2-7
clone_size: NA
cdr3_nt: TGTGCCAGCAGCCCAGGGGACAGTTCAGCCTACGAGCAGTACTTC
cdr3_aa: CASSPGDSSAYEQYF

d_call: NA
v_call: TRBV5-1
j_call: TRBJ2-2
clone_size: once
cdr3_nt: TGCGCCAGCACGGGGGAAAAGGCGAACACCGGGGAGCTGTTTTTT
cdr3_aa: CASTGEKANTGELFF

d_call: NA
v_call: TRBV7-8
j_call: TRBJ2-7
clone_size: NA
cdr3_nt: TGTGCCAGCACCCGGGGAGGCCTCTCCTACGAGCAGTACTTC
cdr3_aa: CASTRGGLSYEQYF